This TCR beta chain was captured in a study of cytomegalovirus exposure and HLA in healthy donors. Points from the study as a whole: A previous analysis found most TCR beta V segments productive roughly 87% or roughly 30% of the time.

With 60 Vbeta and 13 Jbeta primers, the PCR was carried out. The data were produced by immunoSEQ multiplex PCR, yet TCRdb's version contains in-frame clones alone and is incomplete. The sample contains 120,000 to 150,000 clones, 80% to 90% of which appear only once. With regard to this clone: The antigen remains unidentified.

Germline lookup yields CDR1 SGDLS and CDR2 YYNGEE. Trimming took 0 bases from V and 3 from J, leaving 13 bases between them. The CDR3 is made up of 16 amino acids. The sequencing sample was made of PBMCs. The receptor's source is a woman aged 40 to 55 in good health and CMV-seropositive. The chain joins TRBV9 to TRBJ2-1; D is possibly TRBD1 (5 bases). CDR3 bases: TGTGCCAGCAGCGTAGGGGGCAGGTTCCACTACAATGAGCAGTTCTTC. Its translation is CASSVGGRFHYNEQFF. The complete variable domain, with remaining parts taken from reference TRBV9 and TRBJ2-1, reads DSGVTQTPKHLITATGQRVTLRCSPRSGDLSVYWYQQSLDQGLQFLIQYYNGEERAKGNILERFSAQQFPDLHSELNLSSLELGDSALYFCASSVGGRFHYNEQFFGPGTRLTVL.